The 16 T cell receptor beta chains presented below share a single source sample, sequenced in a study of cytomegalovirus exposure and HLA in healthy donors. The PCR made use of 60 Vbeta and 13 Jbeta primers. Measured with immunoSEQ multiplex PCR; TCRdb has only the in-frame clones, and not every one. The data hold 120,000 to 150,000 clones, with over 60% observed a single time. The sample consisted of PBMCs. These receptors were obtained from a male donor in good health and CMV-seronegative.

The chain is built from TRBV7-9 and TRBJ2-7; 9 bases align to TRBD1. CDR3 length: 13 amino acids. Germline V CDR1 and CDR2: SEHNR, FQNEAQ (reference sequence). Trimming cost V 5 bases and J 7 bases; bases outside gene matches: 6. DNA of the CDR3: TGTGCCAGCAGCCCCGGGACAGGGAGGGAGCAGTACTTC. Amino acid sequence: CASSPGTGREQYF.

This clone was counted only a few times. This chain links TRBV20-1 with TRBJ2-7; TRBD2 aligns across 8 bases. This CDR3 comprises 11 residues. The germline V gene has CDR1 DFQATT and CDR2 SNEGSKA (reference sequence). J gave up 9 bases and V 2 bases, and 3 bases lay outside the gene matches. In DNA form, the CDR3 reads TGCAGTGCTAGACTAGCGGGCGGGCAGTACTTC. Protein sequence: CSARLAGGQYF.

This clone was seen only a few times. The V and J genes are TRBV10-2 and TRBJ2-1, with 9 bases matching TRBD2. This CDR3 comprises 15 residues. The junction had 9 bases not matched to a gene; V was cut back by 6 bases and J by 6 bases. Germline V gives CDR1 WSHSY, CDR2 SAAADI. The CDR3: CASSPLAGGPNEQFF. For the CDR3, the DNA is TGCGCCAGCAGCCCTCTGGCGGGAGGGCCCAATGAGCAGTTCTTC.

The genes are TRBV11-2 and TRBJ1-5; 9 bases agree with TRBD1. The CDR3 runs to 16 residues. After removal of 1 base from V and 7 bases from J, the junction contained 8 bases not matched to a gene. Per germline, CDR1 SGHAT and CDR2 FQNNGV. In DNA form, the CDR3 reads TGTGCCAGCAGCTTAGCCGGACAGGGGTTCGGGCAGCCCCAGCATTTT. Translated, it gives CASSLAGQGFGQPQHF.

The rearrangement joins TRBV19 to TRBJ1-2; D call uncertain. The CDR3 is 12 residues long. CDR1 is LNHDA, CDR2 SQIVND, per germline (reference sequence). Deletions cut 8 bases from V and 2 bases from J, with 9 bases between. The CDR3 here is CASLQSNYGYTF. The CDR3 DNA reads as TGTGCCAGTCTACAGAGCAACTATGGCTACACCTTC.

The genes are TRBV5-6 and TRBJ2-2, with D possibly being TRBD2 (6 bases). The V gene's germline CDR1 is SGHDT and CDR2 YYEEEE. The CDR3 sequence is 15 residues long. With 2 bases removed from V and 5 bases from J, the gap between germline ends came to 13 bases. CDR3 bases: TGTGCCAGCAGCTTCTCCCAGGGAGGAACCGGGGAGCTGTTTTTT. This encodes CASSFSQGGTGELFF.

This clone was found once. The junction does not match germline at one end; this may be a read error. V is TRBV7-9 and J is TRBJ2-7, with TRBD1 as a possible D gene (6 bases). The CDR3 has 13 amino acids. Per the germline V gene, CDR1 is SEHNR and CDR2 is FQNEAQ (reference sequence). Here the CDR3 DNA reads TGTTCCAGCAGCTTAGGACAGACCTACGAGCAGTACTTC. Protein sequence: CSSSLGQTYEQYF.

A note on this clone: Mismatch with germline at one junction end may stem from a read error. Written as DNA, the CDR3 is TGTGCCAGCAGCGAAGGGGGGACAGGGAACTATGGCTACACCTTC. Translating it yields CASSEGGTGNYGYTF. The chain recombines TRBV2 with TRBJ1-2, with TRBD1 identical over 9 bases. CDR3 length equals 15 residues. The germline V gene has CDR1 SNHLY and CDR2 FYNNEI.

CDR3 coding DNA: TGTGCCTGGAGTGTAACACAGGGGGCCTACGAGCAGTACTTC. Translated: CAWSVTQGAYEQYF. The genes are TRBV30 and TRBJ2-7; 8 bases agree with TRBD1. From germline, CDR1 is GTSNPN and CDR2 SVGIG (reference sequence). The V segment lost 0 bases and the J segment 2 bases; nucleotides outside the gene matches: 3. The CDR3 has 14 amino acids.

In this sample, this clone turned up a few times. The chain has TRBV4-3 and TRBJ1-2, with 7 bases aligning to TRBD1. The CDR3 covers 15 residues. The V and J ends lost 2 bases and 5 bases, in that order; junction bases with no gene match: 8. From germline, CDR1 is LGHNA and CDR2 YSLEER. CDR3 sequence: CASSQSGTAHYGYTF. CDR3 in DNA: TGCGCCAGCAGCCAATCAGGGACAGCTCATTATGGCTACACCTTC.

The chain joins TRBV2 to TRBJ2-6; 7 bases map to TRBD1. CDR3 length: 16 residues. The germline gives CDR1 SNHLY, CDR2 FYNNEI. The J segment lost 3 bases and the V segment lost 4 bases, leaving 6 bases of the junction unmatched. CDR3 in amino acids: CASSAKTGVGANVLTF. Written as DNA, the CDR3 is TGTGCCAGCAGTGCCAAAACAGGGGTTGGGGCCAACGTCCTGACTTTC.

This clone was seen just once. CDR3 region: CASSIWTGGLNNYGYTF. The CDR3 region has the DNA TGTGCCAGTAGTATCTGGACAGGCGGACTCAACAACTATGGCTACACCTTC. The V gene is TRBV19, the J gene TRBJ1-2, with 7 bases lining up with TRBD1. This CDR3 is 17 amino acids long. The germline V gene has CDR1 LNHDA and CDR2 SQIVND (reference sequence). Unmatched junction bases numbered 12, after V lost 3 bases and J lost 2 bases.

The rearrangement links TRBV5-1 to TRBJ1-1; 9 bases line up with TRBD1. This CDR3 comprises 14 residues. Germline assignment: CDR1 SGHRS and CDR2 YFSETQ. The J segment lost 0 bases and the V segment lost 4 bases, leaving 1 base of the junction unmatched. For the CDR3, the DNA is TGCGCCAGCAGCCGGGACAGGGTGAACACTGAAGCTTTCTTT. The encoded protein is CASSRDRVNTEAFF.

The chain is built from TRBV5-1 and TRBJ1-1; weak D call: TRBD1 (5 bases). The CDR3 contains 13 residues. Trimming removed 4 bases from V and 4 bases from J, with 11 bases in between. The germline V gene has CDR1 SGHRS and CDR2 YFSETQ. Written as DNA, the CDR3 is TGCGCCAGCAGCCCAAATAGGGGCACTGAAGCTTTCTTT. Protein sequence: CASSPNRGTEAFF. Based on the CDR3 plus reference TRBV5-1 and TRBJ1-1, the full variable domain is KAGVTQTPRYLIKTRGQQVTLSCSPISGHRSVSWYQQTPGQGLQFLFEYFSETQRNKGNFPGRFSGRQFSNSRSEMNVSTLELGDSALYLCASSPNRGTEAFFGQGTRLTVV.

The V and J genes are TRBV2 and TRBJ2-3; D might be TRBD1 (5 bases). This CDR3 has 15 amino acids. V was clipped by 8 bases and J by 0 bases, with 15 bases between them. Germline values: CDR1 SNHLY, CDR2 FYNNEI. The CDR3 sequence is CASLLGRVSTDTQYF. The CDR3 region has the DNA TGTGCCAGCCTCCTGGGCAGGGTGAGCACAGATACGCAGTATTTT.

The chain recombines TRBV7-9 with TRBJ2-5; D is unclear. The J call may be wrong; the DNA end is better matched by TRBJ2-7. Germline values: CDR1 SEHNR, CDR2 FQNEAQ (reference sequence). The CDR3 is 17 amino acids. CDR3 nucleotide sequence: TGTGCCAGCAGCTTAACACATCTGGGCCTACCACATTACGAGCAGTACTTC. This codes for CASSLTHLGLPHYEQYF.